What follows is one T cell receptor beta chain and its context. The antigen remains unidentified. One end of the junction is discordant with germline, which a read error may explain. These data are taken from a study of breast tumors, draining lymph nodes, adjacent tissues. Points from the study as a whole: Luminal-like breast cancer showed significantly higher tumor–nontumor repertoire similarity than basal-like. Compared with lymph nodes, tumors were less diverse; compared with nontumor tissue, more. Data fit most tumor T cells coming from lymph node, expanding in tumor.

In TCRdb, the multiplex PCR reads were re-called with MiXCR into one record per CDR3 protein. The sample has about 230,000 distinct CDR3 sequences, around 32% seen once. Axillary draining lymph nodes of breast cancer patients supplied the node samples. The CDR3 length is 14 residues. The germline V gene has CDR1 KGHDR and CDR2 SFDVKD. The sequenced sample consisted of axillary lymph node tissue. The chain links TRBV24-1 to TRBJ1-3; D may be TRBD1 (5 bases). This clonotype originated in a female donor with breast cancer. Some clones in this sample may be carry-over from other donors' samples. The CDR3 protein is CATSDWGTGTTIYF. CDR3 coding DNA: TGTGCCACCAGTGATTGGGGGACTGGAACCACCATATATTTT.